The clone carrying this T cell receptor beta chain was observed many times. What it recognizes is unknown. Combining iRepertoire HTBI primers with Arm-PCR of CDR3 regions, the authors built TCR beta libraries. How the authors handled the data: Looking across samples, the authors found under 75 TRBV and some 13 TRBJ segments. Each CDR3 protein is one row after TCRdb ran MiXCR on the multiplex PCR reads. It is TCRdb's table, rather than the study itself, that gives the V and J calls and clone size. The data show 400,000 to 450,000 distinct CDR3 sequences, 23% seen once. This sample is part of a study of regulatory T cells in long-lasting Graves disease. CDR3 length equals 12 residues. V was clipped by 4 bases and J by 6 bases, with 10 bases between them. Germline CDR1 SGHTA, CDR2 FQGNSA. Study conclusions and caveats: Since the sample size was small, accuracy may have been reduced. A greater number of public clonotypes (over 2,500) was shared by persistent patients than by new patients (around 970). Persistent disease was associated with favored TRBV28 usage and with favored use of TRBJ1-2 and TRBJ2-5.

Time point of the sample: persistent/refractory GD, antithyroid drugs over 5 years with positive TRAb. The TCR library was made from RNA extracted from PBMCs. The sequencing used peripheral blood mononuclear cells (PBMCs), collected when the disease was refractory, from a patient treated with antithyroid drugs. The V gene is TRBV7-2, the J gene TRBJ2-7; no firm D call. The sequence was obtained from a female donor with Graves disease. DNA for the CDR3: TGTGCCAGCAGCTCGACGTTGGGCGAGCAGTACTTC. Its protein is CASSSTLGEQYF. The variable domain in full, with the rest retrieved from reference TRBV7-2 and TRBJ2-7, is GAGVSQSPSNKVTEKGKDVELRCDPISGHTALYWYRQSLGQGLEFLIYFQGNSAPDKSGLPSDRFSAERTGGSVSTLTIQRTQQEDSAVYLCASSSTLGEQYFGPGTRLTVT.